This T cell receptor beta chain was observed in a study of T cells in Graves' hyperthyroidism and ophthalmopathy. Amplification of TCR beta CDR3 regions used RNA as the template. The HTBI primer set served for first-round RT-PCR of the TCR CDR3. Via MiXCR, TCRdb re-called the multiplex PCR reads, giving one row per CDR3 protein. This sample has some 740,000 distinct CDR3 sequences, with approximately 15% found just once. The source of the PBMCs was around 10 ml of fresh peripheral blood. Study-wide results and limits: Also found in blood were most expanded thyroid clonotypes above 0.001.

About this clonotype itself: Its antigen is currently unknown.

This CDR3 is built from 19 residues. From germline, CDR1 is LGHNA and CDR2 YSLEER. V lost 0 bases and J lost 5; bases outside the gene matches: 12. This TCR was recovered from a woman aged 18-29 years with Graves' hyperthyroidism. Sequences were obtained from blood. This rearrangement joins TRBV4-3 to TRBJ2-1; TRBD2 agrees at 11 bases. The CDR3 spells CASSQDVIAGGSWDNEQFF. In nucleotides, the CDR3 is TGCGCCAGCAGCCAAGATGTAATAGCGGGAGGGTCGTGGGACAATGAGCAGTTCTTC.